This T cell receptor (beta chain) was obtained from a study of cytomegalovirus exposure and HLA in healthy donors. Some clones are missing from TCRdb's copy, which holds only in-frame ones; the method was immunoSEQ multiplex PCR. Among approximately 99,000 clones listed, roughly 95% were seen once. Concerning this clone itself: Its cognate antigen is unknown.

Study-level points and caveats: Accounts indicate the classifier identified cytomegalovirus status with strong specificity and sensitivity.

The CDR3 runs 15 residues. Germline V gene sequence: CDR1 LGHNA, CDR2 YSLEER. Unmatched junction bases numbered 5, after V lost 4 bases and J lost 2 bases. Sequencing input: PBMCs. The sequence derives from a young woman in good health and CMV-seronegative. The chain joins TRBV4-3 to TRBJ2-3, with 8 bases that match TRBD1. The CDR3 region has the DNA TGCGCCAGCAGCCGAGGGACAGGATTCACAGATACGCAGTATTTT. The encoded protein is CASSRGTGFTDTQYF.